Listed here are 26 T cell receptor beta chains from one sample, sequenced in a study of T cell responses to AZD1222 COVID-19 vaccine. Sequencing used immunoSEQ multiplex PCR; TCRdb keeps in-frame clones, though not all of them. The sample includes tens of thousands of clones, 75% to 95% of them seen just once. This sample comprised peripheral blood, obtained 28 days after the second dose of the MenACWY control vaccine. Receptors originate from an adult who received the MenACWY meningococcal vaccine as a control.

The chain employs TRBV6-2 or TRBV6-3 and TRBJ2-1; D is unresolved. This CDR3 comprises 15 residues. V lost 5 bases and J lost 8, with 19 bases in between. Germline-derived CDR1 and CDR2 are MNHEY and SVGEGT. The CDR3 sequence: CASSPGPLTPDEQFF. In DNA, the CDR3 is TGTGCCAGCAGTCCAGGTCCCCTAACGCCGGATGAGCAGTTCTTC.

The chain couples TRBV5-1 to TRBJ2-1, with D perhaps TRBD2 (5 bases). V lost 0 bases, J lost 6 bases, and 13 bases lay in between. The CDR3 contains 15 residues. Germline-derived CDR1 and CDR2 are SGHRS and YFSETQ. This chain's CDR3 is CASSLEVALLNEQFF. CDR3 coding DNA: TGCGCCAGCAGCTTGGAGGTAGCGCTACTCAATGAGCAGTTCTTC. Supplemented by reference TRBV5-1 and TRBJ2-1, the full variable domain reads KAGVTQTPRYLIKTRGQQVTLSCSPISGHRSVSWYQQTPGQGLQFLFEYFSETQRNKGNFPGRFSGRQFSNSRSEMNVSTLELGDSALYLCASSLEVALLNEQFFGPGTRLTVL.

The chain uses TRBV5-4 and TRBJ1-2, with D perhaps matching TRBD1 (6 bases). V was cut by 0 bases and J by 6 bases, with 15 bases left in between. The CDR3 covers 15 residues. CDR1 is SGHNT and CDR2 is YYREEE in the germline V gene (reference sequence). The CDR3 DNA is TGTGCCAGCAGCTTGGAAGGTGGCAGGGGTGATGGCTACACCTTC. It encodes CASSLEGGRGDGYTF.

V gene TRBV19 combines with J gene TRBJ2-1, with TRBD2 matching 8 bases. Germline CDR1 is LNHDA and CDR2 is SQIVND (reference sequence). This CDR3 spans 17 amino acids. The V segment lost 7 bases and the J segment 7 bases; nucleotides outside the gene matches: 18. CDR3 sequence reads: CASTPRLTGGPENEQFF. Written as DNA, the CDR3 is TGTGCCAGTACTCCCAGGCTAACGGGAGGGCCGGAGAATGAGCAGTTCTTC.

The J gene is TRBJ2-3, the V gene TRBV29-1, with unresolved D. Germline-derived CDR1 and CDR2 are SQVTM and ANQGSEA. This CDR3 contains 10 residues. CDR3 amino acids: CSFRTDTQYF. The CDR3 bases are TGCAGTTTTCGCACAGATACGCAGTATTTT.

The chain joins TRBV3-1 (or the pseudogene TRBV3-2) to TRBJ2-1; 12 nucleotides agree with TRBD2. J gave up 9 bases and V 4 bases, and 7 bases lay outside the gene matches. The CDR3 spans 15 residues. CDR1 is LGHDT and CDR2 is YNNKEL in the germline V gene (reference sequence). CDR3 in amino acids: CASSRASGRASEQFF. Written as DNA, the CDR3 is TGTGCCAGCAGCCGGGCTAGCGGGAGGGCCAGTGAGCAGTTCTTC.

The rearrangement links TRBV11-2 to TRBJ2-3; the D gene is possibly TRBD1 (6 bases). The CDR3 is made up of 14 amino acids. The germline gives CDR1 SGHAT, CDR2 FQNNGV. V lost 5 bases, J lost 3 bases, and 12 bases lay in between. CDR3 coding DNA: TGTGCCAGCAGCCCGGGACACCCGACAGATACGCAGTATTTT. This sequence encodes CASSPGHPTDTQYF. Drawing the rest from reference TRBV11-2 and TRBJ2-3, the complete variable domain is EAGVAQSPRYKIIEKRQSVAFWCNPISGHATLYWYQQILGQGPKLLIQFQNNGVVDDSQLPKDRFSAERLKGVDSTLKIQPAKLEDSAVYLCASSPGHPTDTQYFGPGTRLTVL.

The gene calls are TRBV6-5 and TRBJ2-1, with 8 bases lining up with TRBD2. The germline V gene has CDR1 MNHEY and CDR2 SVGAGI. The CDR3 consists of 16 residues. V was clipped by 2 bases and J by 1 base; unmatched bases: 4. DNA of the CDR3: TGTGCCAGCAGTTACGCCGCTAGCGGGTCCTACAATGAGCAGTTCTTC. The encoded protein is CASSYAASGSYNEQFF.

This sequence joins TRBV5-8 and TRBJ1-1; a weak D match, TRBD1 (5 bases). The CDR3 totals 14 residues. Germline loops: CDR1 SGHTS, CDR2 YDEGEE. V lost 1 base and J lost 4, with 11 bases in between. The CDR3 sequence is CASSLQGRGTEAFF. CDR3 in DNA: TGTGCCAGCAGCTTGCAGGGACGGGGCACTGAAGCTTTCTTT. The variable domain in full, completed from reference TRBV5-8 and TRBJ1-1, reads EAGVTQSPTHLIKTRGQQATLRCSPISGHTSVYWYQQALGLGLQFLLWYDEGEERNRGNFPPRFSGRQFPNYSSELNVNALELEDSALYLCASSLQGRGTEAFFGQGTRLTVV.

The CDR3 DNA follows: TGTGCCAGCTCACCACCATTCCCCCGGACTGAAGCTTTCTTT. Its protein is CASSPPFPRTEAFF. The genes are TRBV18 and TRBJ1-1, with D unclear. V lost 0 bases and J lost 5, with 10 bases in between. CDR1 and CDR2 (germline): KGHSH, LQKENI. The CDR3 spans 14 residues. Filled out from reference TRBV18 and TRBJ1-1, the complete variable domain reads NAGVMQNPRHLVRRRGQEARLRCSPMKGHSHVYWYRQLPEEGLKFMVYLQKENIIDESGMPKERFSAEFPKEGPSILRIQQVVRGDSAAYFCASSPPFPRTEAFFGQGTRLTVV.

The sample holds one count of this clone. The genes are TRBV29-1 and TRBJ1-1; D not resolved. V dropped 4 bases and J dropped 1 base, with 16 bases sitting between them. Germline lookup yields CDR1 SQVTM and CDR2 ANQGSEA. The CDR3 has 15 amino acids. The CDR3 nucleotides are TGCAGCGTTGGGACGGGAAGTTTGGGGAACACTGAAGCTTTCTTT. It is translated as CSVGTGSLGNTEAFF.

The CDR3 sequence is CASRSGKGDTQYF. CDR3 bases: TGTGCCAGCAGAAGCGGGAAAGGAGATACGCAGTATTTT. The rearrangement uses TRBV6-6 and TRBJ2-3; 7 bases fit TRBD2. Trimming cost V 6 bases and J 5 bases; bases outside gene matches: 5. This CDR3 contains 13 residues. Per germline, CDR1 MNHNY and CDR2 SVGAGI (reference sequence).

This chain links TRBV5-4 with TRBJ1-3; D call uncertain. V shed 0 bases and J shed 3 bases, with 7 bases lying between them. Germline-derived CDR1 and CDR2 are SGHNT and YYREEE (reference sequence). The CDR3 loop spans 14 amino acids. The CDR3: CASSLASYGNTIYF. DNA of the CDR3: TGTGCCAGCAGCTTGGCTTCTTATGGAAACACCATATATTTT.

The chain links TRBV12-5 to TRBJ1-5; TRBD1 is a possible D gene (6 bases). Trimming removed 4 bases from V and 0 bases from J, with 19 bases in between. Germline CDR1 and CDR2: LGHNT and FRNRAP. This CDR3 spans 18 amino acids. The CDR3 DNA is TGTGCTAGTGGTTCCCACTTACGACAGGACCATAGCAATCAGCCCCAGCATTTT. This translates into CASGSHLRQDHSNQPQHF.

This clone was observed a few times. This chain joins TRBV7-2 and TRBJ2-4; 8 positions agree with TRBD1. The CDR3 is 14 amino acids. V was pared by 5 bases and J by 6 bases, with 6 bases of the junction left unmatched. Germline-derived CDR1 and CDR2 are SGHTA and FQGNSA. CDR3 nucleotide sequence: TGTGCCAGCAGCAGGGACAGGACCGGAAACATTCAGTACTTC. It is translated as CASSRDRTGNIQYF. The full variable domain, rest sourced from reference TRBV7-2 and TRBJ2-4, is GAGVSQSPSNKVTEKGKDVELRCDPISGHTALYWYRQSLGQGLEFLIYFQGNSAPDKSGLPSDRFSAERTGGSVSTLTIQRTQQEDSAVYLCASSRDRTGNIQYFGAGTRLSVL.

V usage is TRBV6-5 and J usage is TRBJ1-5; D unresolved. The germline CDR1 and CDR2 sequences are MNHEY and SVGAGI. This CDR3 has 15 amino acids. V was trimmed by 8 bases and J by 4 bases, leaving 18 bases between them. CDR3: CASAGKTLPNQPQHF. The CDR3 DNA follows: TGTGCCAGCGCGGGGAAAACTCTTCCGAATCAGCCCCAGCATTTT.

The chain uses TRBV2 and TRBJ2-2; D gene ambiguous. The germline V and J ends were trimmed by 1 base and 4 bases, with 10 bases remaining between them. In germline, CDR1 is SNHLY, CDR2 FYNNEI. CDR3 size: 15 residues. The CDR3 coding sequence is TGTGCCAGCAGTGAAGTAAAGGTAGTCACCGGGGAGCTGTTTTTT. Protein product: CASSEVKVVTGELFF.

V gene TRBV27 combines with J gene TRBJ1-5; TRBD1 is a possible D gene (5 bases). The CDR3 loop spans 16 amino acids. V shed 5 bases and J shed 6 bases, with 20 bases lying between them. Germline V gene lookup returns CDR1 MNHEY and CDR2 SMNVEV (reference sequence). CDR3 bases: TGTGCCAGCAGTCCCAACGGCATGATCGGGGCTCAGCCCCAGCATTTT. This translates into CASSPNGMIGAQPQHF.

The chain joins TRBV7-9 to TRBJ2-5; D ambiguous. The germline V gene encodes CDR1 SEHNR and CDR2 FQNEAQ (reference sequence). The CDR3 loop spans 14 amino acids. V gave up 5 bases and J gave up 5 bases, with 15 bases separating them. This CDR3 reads CASSLRSVRETQYF. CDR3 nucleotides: TGTGCCAGCAGCCTGAGGTCCGTGAGGGAGACCCAGTACTTC.

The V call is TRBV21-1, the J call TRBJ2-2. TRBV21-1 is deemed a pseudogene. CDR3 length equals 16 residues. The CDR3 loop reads CASSLEKRTTTGELFF. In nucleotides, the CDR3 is TGTGCCAGCAGCTTAGAAAAACGGACGACCACCGGGGAGCTGTTTTTT.

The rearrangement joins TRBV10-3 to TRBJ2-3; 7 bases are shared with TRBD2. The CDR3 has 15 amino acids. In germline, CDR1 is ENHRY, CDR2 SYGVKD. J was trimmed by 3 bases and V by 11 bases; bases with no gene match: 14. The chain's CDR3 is CASKMAGEGTDTQYF. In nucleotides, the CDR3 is TGTGCCTCTAAGATGGCGGGAGAGGGGACAGATACGCAGTATTTT.

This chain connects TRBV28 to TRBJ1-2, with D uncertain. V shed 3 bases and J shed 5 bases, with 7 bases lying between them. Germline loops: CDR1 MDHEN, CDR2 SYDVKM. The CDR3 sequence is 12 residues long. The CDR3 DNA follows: TGTGCCAGCAGTTTGCCCAGTTATGGCTACACCTTC. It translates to CASSLPSYGYTF.

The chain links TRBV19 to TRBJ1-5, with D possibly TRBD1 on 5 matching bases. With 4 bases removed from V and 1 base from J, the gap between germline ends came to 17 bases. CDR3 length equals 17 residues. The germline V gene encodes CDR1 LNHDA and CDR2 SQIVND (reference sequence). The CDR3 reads CASSNSGAQGSNQPQHF. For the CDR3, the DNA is TGTGCCAGTAGTAACTCCGGGGCTCAAGGGAGCAATCAGCCCCAGCATTTT.

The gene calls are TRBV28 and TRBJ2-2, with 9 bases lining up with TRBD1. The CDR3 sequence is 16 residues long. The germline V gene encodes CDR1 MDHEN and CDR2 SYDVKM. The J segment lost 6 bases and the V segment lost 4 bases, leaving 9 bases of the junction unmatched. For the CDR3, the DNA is TGTGCCAGCAGTTCAACAGGGGGCGGTAAGGCCGGGGAGCTGTTTTTT. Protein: CASSSTGGGKAGELFF. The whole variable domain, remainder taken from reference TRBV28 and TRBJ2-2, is DVKVTQSSRYLVKRTGEKVFLECVQDMDHENMFWYRQDPGLGLRLIYFSYDVKMKEKGDIPEGYSVSREKKERFSLILESASTNQTSMYLCASSSTGGGKAGELFFGEGSRLTVL.

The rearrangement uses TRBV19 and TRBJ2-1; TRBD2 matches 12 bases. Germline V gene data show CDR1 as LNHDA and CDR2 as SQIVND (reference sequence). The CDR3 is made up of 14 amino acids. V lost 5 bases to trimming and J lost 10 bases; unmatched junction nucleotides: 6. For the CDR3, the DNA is TGTGCCAGTAGTGCTAGCGGGGGGGTACGGGAGCAGTTCTTC. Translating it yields CASSASGGVREQFF.

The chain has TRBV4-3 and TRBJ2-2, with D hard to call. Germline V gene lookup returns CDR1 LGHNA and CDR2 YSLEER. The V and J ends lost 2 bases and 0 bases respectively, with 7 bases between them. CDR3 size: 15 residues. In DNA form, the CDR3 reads TGCGCCAGCAGCCAATACTATCCGAACACCGGGGAGCTGTTTTTT. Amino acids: CASSQYYPNTGELFF.